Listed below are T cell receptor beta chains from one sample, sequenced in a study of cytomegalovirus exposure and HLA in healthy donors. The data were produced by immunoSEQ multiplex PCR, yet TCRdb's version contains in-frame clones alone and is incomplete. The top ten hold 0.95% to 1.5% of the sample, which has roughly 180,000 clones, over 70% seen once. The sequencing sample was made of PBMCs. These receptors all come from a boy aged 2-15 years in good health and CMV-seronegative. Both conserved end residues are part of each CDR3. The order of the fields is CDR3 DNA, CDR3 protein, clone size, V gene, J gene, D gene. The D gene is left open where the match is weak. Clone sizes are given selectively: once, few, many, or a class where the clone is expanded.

CDR3nt: TGCGCCACTGCATGGGAATTGGACAGGGGGAGCTATGAGCAGTTCTTC
CDR3aa: CATAWELDRGSYEQFF
abundance: .
v_gene: TRBV5-1
j_gene: TRBJ2-1
d_gene: TRBD1

CDR3nt: TGCGCCAGCAGCTTGGACGGCGGTGGCTACACCTTC
CDR3aa: CASSLDGGGYTF
abundance: .
v_gene: TRBV5-1
j_gene: TRBJ1-2
d_gene: .

CDR3nt: TGTGCCAGCAGGTCGTCGTTCGCTGAAGCTTTCTTT
CDR3aa: CASRSSFAEAFF
abundance: once
v_gene: TRBV5-6
j_gene: TRBJ1-1
d_gene: .

CDR3nt: TGTGCCAGCAGCTTAGCGGGGGACACCGGTGAGCAGTACTTC
CDR3aa: CASSLAGDTGEQYF
abundance: .
v_gene: TRBV7-9
j_gene: TRBJ2-7
d_gene: .

CDR3nt: TGTGCCAGCAGTGAAGTCGTCTCTGGAAACACCATATATTTT
CDR3aa: CASSEVVSGNTIYF
abundance: .
v_gene: TRBV25-1
j_gene: TRBJ1-3
d_gene: .

CDR3nt: TGTGCCAGCAGCAAGAAGACTAGCGGGATCTCCTACGAGCAGTACTTC
CDR3aa: CASSKKTSGISYEQYF
abundance: .
v_gene: TRBV21-1
j_gene: TRBJ2-7
d_gene: .

CDR3nt: TGTGCCAGCTCACCAAGAGAACGGGGGGCCTACAATGAGCAGTTCTTC
CDR3aa: CASSPRERGAYNEQFF
abundance: .
v_gene: TRBV18
j_gene: TRBJ2-1
d_gene: TRBD2

CDR3nt: TGCGCCAGCAGCCAAGATCAGGGACAGGGAAGGAACACTGAAGCTTTCTTT
CDR3aa: CASSQDQGQGRNTEAFF
abundance: .
v_gene: TRBV4-1
j_gene: TRBJ1-1
d_gene: TRBD1

CDR3nt: TGTGCCAGCAGCTTGCTAGCGGAATATTCCTACGAGCAGTACTTC
CDR3aa: CASSLLAEYSYEQYF
abundance: .
v_gene: TRBV5-5
j_gene: TRBJ2-7
d_gene: TRBD2

CDR3nt: TGTGCCAGCAGCGGGACAGGGGAGACCCAGTACTTC
CDR3aa: CASSGTGETQYF
abundance: .
v_gene: TRBV9
j_gene: TRBJ2-5
d_gene: TRBD1

CDR3nt: TGTGCCAGCAGCTCCGGACTAGAGGATGCCTACGAGCAGTACTTC
CDR3aa: CASSSGLEDAYEQYF
abundance: .
v_gene: TRBV5-6
j_gene: TRBJ2-7
d_gene: TRBD2

CDR3nt: TGTGCCAGCAGCTTAGTCAGGGGGTTAGGGGGCGTGGAGGAGCAGTACTTC
CDR3aa: CASSLVRGLGGVEEQYF
abundance: few
v_gene: TRBV7-6
j_gene: TRBJ2-7
d_gene: TRBD1

CDR3nt: TGTGCCAGCAGCCAAGACGGTCGTGAAGCTTTCTTT
CDR3aa: CASSQDGREAFF
abundance: .
v_gene: TRBV4-2
j_gene: TRBJ1-1
d_gene: .

CDR3nt: TGTGCCAGCAGCTTGTCGGTAACAGGGGGTCTCGGGGAGCTGTTTTTT
CDR3aa: CASSLSVTGGLGELFF
abundance: .
v_gene: TRBV5-6
j_gene: TRBJ2-2
d_gene: TRBD1

CDR3nt: TGTGCCAGCAGCCGCACAGGTCCCCTATACAATGAGCAGTTCTTC
CDR3aa: CASSRTGPLYNEQFF
abundance: .
v_gene: TRBV7-9
j_gene: TRBJ2-1
d_gene: .

CDR3nt: TGTGCCAGCAGCTTGGTAGCGGGAGGGCCCGGCGAGCAGTACTTC
CDR3aa: CASSLVAGGPGEQYF
abundance: .
v_gene: TRBV7-2
j_gene: TRBJ2-7
d_gene: TRBD2

CDR3nt: TGCAGCGCTGATTCAGGCCCAAAGGTTTCCTATGGCTACACCTTC
CDR3aa: CSADSGPKVSYGYTF
abundance: few
v_gene: TRBV29-1
j_gene: TRBJ1-2
d_gene: .

CDR3nt: TGTGCCAGCAGTCATATAGCGGGGGGAAAAGAGACCCAGTACTTC
CDR3aa: CASSHIAGGKETQYF
abundance: few
v_gene: TRBV6-1
j_gene: TRBJ2-5
d_gene: TRBD2

CDR3nt: TGTGCTAGTGGTTTCGAACGGGGGACTTCGGAGACCCAGTACTTC
CDR3aa: CASGFERGTSETQYF
abundance: once
v_gene: TRBV12-5
j_gene: TRBJ2-5
d_gene: .

CDR3nt: TGTGCCAGCAGCTTGGCTAGCGGGTCGGTCTCCTACGAGCAGTACTTC
CDR3aa: CASSLASGSVSYEQYF
abundance: .
v_gene: TRBV5-5
j_gene: TRBJ2-7
d_gene: TRBD2

CDR3nt: TGTGCCAGCAGCAAAGGGGGCGGGGAGACCCAGTACTTC
CDR3aa: CASSKGGGETQYF
abundance: .
v_gene: TRBV5-4
j_gene: TRBJ2-5
d_gene: TRBD1

CDR3nt: TGTGCCAGCTACCACGGGGGAACTGAAGCTTTCTTT
CDR3aa: CASYHGGTEAFF
abundance: .
v_gene: TRBV6-5
j_gene: TRBJ1-1
d_gene: .

CDR3nt: TGCGCCAGCAGCCAAGTTTTAACAGATACGCAGTATTTT
CDR3aa: CASSQVLTDTQYF
abundance: .
v_gene: TRBV4-1
j_gene: TRBJ2-3
d_gene: .

CDR3nt: TGTGCCAGTAACCGGAGGATGAACACTGAAGCTTTCTTT
CDR3aa: CASNRRMNTEAFF
abundance: .
v_gene: TRBV6-6
j_gene: TRBJ1-1
d_gene: .

CDR3nt: TGCGCCAGCAGCTTGGGGCCGGGACTAGCGGTGCTAGATACGCAGTATTTT
CDR3aa: CASSLGPGLAVLDTQYF
abundance: .
v_gene: TRBV5-1
j_gene: TRBJ2-3
d_gene: TRBD2

CDR3nt: TGTGCCAGCAGTTCGGCGGGACTCTATGGCTACACCTTC
CDR3aa: CASSSAGLYGYTF
abundance: .
v_gene: TRBV6-5
j_gene: TRBJ1-2
d_gene: .

CDR3nt: TGCAGCGTTGGGGACAGGGGGCTTCTTGGGAGGGCCTACGAGCAGTACTTC
CDR3aa: CSVGDRGLLGRAYEQYF
abundance: .
v_gene: TRBV29-1
j_gene: TRBJ2-7
d_gene: TRBD1

CDR3nt: TGCGCCAGCAGCCAATGGACTAGCGGGGCGGTAAGGACCGGGGAGCTGTTTTTT
CDR3aa: CASSQWTSGAVRTGELFF
abundance: .
v_gene: TRBV5-1
j_gene: TRBJ2-2
d_gene: TRBD2

CDR3nt: TGCAGCGTTCTAGCAGAAAACTATGGCTACACCTTC
CDR3aa: CSVLAENYGYTF
abundance: few
v_gene: TRBV29-1
j_gene: TRBJ1-2
d_gene: .

CDR3nt: TGTGCCAGCAGCTCGATGAGTGGGGCGGACTATGGCTACACCTTC
CDR3aa: CASSSMSGADYGYTF
abundance: .
v_gene: TRBV6-5
j_gene: TRBJ1-2
d_gene: .

CDR3nt: TGCGCCAGCAGCTTGGTCGTGTGGGACAGGGTTAATAGCAATCAGCCCCAGCATTTT
CDR3aa: CASSLVVWDRVNSNQPQHF
abundance: .
v_gene: TRBV5-1
j_gene: TRBJ1-5
d_gene: TRBD1

CDR3nt: TGTGCCAGCTCACCGGACAGCTATCAGCCCCAGCATTTT
CDR3aa: CASSPDSYQPQHF
abundance: .
v_gene: TRBV18
j_gene: TRBJ1-5
d_gene: .

CDR3nt: TGTGCCAGCACCAAACTAGCGGATAAGAGCTCCTACAATGAGCAGTTCTTC
CDR3aa: CASTKLADKSSYNEQFF
abundance: .
v_gene: TRBV2
j_gene: TRBJ2-1
d_gene: TRBD2

CDR3nt: TGTGCCAGCAGCTTAGGTCAGGGTTGGGAGACCCAGTACTTC
CDR3aa: CASSLGQGWETQYF
abundance: .
v_gene: TRBV7-9
j_gene: TRBJ2-5
d_gene: .

CDR3nt: TGTGCCAGCAGTGAACAGGGGATTAGTGGCAATCAGCCCCAGCATTTT
CDR3aa: CASSEQGISGNQPQHF
abundance: .
v_gene: TRBV6-1
j_gene: TRBJ1-5
d_gene: .

CDR3nt: TGTGCCAGCAGTACAGGGCTCTATGGCTACACCTTC
CDR3aa: CASSTGLYGYTF
abundance: .
v_gene: TRBV25-1
j_gene: TRBJ1-2
d_gene: .

CDR3nt: TGTGCCAGCAGTGATAGAAGACAGGACAACTATGGCTACACCTTC
CDR3aa: CASSDRRQDNYGYTF
abundance: .
v_gene: TRBV6-1
j_gene: TRBJ1-2
d_gene: .

CDR3nt: TGTGCCAGCAGCCCCGGGACTAGCGGGAGTCATGAGCAGTTCTTC
CDR3aa: CASSPGTSGSHEQFF
abundance: few
v_gene: TRBV5-5
j_gene: TRBJ2-1
d_gene: TRBD2

CDR3nt: TGTGCCAGCAGCCAAGGCAGGGGATATACGCAGTATTTT
CDR3aa: CASSQGRGYTQYF
abundance: .
v_gene: TRBV7-9
j_gene: TRBJ2-3
d_gene: .

CDR3nt: TGCAGCGTTGGACTCCTGATCGGGGAAGAGCAGTTCTTC
CDR3aa: CSVGLLIGEEQFF
abundance: .
v_gene: TRBV29-1
j_gene: TRBJ2-1
d_gene: .

CDR3nt: TGTGCCAGCAGCTTAGACAGGGGCGGCGGCTACACCTTC
CDR3aa: CASSLDRGGGYTF
abundance: .
v_gene: TRBV13
j_gene: TRBJ1-2
d_gene: TRBD1